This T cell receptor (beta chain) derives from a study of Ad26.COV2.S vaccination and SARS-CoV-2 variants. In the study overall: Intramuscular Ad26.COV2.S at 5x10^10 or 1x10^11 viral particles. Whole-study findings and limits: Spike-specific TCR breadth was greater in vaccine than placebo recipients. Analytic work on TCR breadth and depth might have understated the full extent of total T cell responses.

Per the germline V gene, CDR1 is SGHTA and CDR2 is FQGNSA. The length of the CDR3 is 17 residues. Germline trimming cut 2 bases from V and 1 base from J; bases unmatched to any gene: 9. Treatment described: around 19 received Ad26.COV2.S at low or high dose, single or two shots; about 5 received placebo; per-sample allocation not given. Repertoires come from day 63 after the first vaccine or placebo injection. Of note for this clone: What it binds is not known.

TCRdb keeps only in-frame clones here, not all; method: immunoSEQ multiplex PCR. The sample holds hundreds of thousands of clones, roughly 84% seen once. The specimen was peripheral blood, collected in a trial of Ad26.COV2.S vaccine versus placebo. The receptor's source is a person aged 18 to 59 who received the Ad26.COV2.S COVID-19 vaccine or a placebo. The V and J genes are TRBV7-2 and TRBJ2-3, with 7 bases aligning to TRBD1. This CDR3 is CASSLNVQGMRTDTQYF. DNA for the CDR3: TGTGCCAGCAGCTTAAATGTACAGGGGATGCGCACAGATACGCAGTATTTT. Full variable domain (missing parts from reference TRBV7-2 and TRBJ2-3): GAGVSQSPSNKVTEKGKDVELRCDPISGHTALYWYRQSLGQGLEFLIYFQGNSAPDKSGLPSDRFSAERTGGSVSTLTIQRTQQEDSAVYLCASSLNVQGMRTDTQYFGPGTRLTVL.